These 25 T cell receptor beta chains were all obtained from the same sample, sequenced in a study of PD-1 blockade in classical Hodgkin lymphoma. As for time point: cycle 4 day 1 (C4D1), after about 6 weeks of nivolumab. Every single patient, without exception, relapsed after autologous stem cell transplantation, and brentuximab vedotin exposure varied. Assay: immunoSEQ multiplex PCR; the TCRdb copy retains only in-frame clones and omits some. This sample has 110,000 or so clones, with around 90% found just once. The material sequenced was peripheral blood mononuclear cells (PBMCs), taken before the fourth cycle of nivolumab. The source is a human donor with classical Hodgkin lymphoma.

The chain is built from TRBV7-9 and TRBJ2-5; D possibly corresponds to TRBD2 (5 bases). CDR3 length: 16 residues. V lost 1 base and J lost 1, with 13 bases in between. The germline gives CDR1 SEHNR, CDR2 FQNEAQ (reference sequence). In nucleotides, the CDR3 is TGTGCCAGCAGCTTAGGACACTGGACTTTCCAAGAGACCCAGTACTTC. This sequence encodes CASSLGHWTFQETQYF.

V and J are TRBV6-1 and TRBJ1-1; 7 positions agree with TRBD1. The J segment lost 4 bases and the V segment lost 10 bases, leaving 9 bases of the junction unmatched. The germline CDR1 and CDR2 sequences are MNHNS and SASEGT. The CDR3 extends over 13 amino acids. In DNA form, the CDR3 reads TGTGCCATCCTGACAGGGAGAGGCACTGAAGCTTTCTTT. This sequence encodes CAILTGRGTEAFF.

The gene calls are TRBV9 and TRBJ1-5; D gene unclear. CDR1 is SGDLS, CDR2 YYNGEE, per germline. CDR3 size: 15 residues. The ends were cut back, 0 bases at V and 0 bases at J, with 7 bases in the middle. DNA of the CDR3: TGTGCCAGCAGCGTAGAGGCAGCTAGCAATCAGCCCCAGCATTTT. It yields the protein CASSVEAASNQPQHF. Full variable domain (remainder filled in from reference TRBV9 and TRBJ1-5): DSGVTQTPKHLITATGQRVTLRCSPRSGDLSVYWYQQSLDQGLQFLIQYYNGEERAKGNILERFSAQQFPDLHSELNLSSLELGDSALYFCASSVEAASNQPQHFGDGTRLSIL.

The chain carries TRBV18 and TRBJ2-5; TRBD2 aligns across 8 bases. Trimming cost V 3 bases and J 3 bases; bases outside gene matches: 9. The CDR3 contains 16 residues. The germline V gene encodes CDR1 KGHSH and CDR2 LQKENI. The CDR3 reads CASSPPGGRMKETQYF. Here the CDR3 DNA reads TGTGCCAGCTCACCCCCGGGGGGGCGTATGAAAGAGACCCAGTACTTC.

The chain uses TRBV6-5 and TRBJ1-1; D is possibly TRBD1 (6 bases). With 2 bases removed from V and 4 bases from J, the gap between germline ends came to 17 bases. Per the germline V gene, CDR1 is MNHEY and CDR2 is SVGAGI. The CDR3 totals 16 residues. CDR3 protein: CASSYRRGNGRTEAFF. DNA for the CDR3: TGTGCCAGCAGTTACCGTAGGGGGAACGGGCGCACTGAAGCTTTCTTT.

This sequence joins TRBV7-9 and TRBJ2-7; TRBD2 aligns across 9 bases. Trimming cost V 7 bases and J 0 bases; bases outside gene matches: 4. The CDR3 length is 14 residues. CDR1 is SEHNR and CDR2 is FQNEAQ in the germline V gene (reference sequence). The CDR3 protein is CASTISGSSYEQYF. CDR3 in DNA: TGTGCCAGCACCATTAGCGGGAGCTCCTACGAGCAGTACTTC.

This chain joins TRBV2 and TRBJ2-1; D is uncertain. Per germline, CDR1 SNHLY and CDR2 FYNNEI. The CDR3 is 14 amino acids. V was clipped by 8 bases and J by 7 bases, with 18 bases between them. CDR3 nucleotide sequence: TGTGCCAGCTACCCCCCCTCTCGGACGAATGAGCAGTTCTTC. Its protein product is CASYPPSRTNEQFF.

This chain joins TRBV5-4 and TRBJ1-3, with D uncertain. CDR1 is SGHNT and CDR2 is YYREEE in the germline V gene (reference sequence). This CDR3 has 14 amino acids. Trimming stripped 4 bases from V and 8 bases from J, with 16 bases between. The CDR3 sequence: CASSPPGKGDTIYF. The CDR3 DNA is TGTGCCAGCAGCCCGCCGGGAAAAGGAGACACCATATATTTT. Supplemented by reference TRBV5-4 and TRBJ1-3, the full variable domain reads ETGVTQSPTHLIKTRGQQVTLRCSSQSGHNTVSWYQQALGQGPQFIFQYYREEENGRGNFPPRFSGLQFPNYSSELNVNALELDDSALYLCASSPPGKGDTIYFGEGSWLTVV.

This clone was detected only once. The chain combines TRBV28 with TRBJ2-1; unclear D gene. The CDR3 loop spans 16 amino acids. The germline CDR1 and CDR2 sequences are MDHEN and SYDVKM. The V gene lost 1 base and the J gene lost 5 bases, with 15 bases spanning the gap. The CDR3 loop is CASSLYPLSADNEQFF. In nucleotides, the CDR3 is TGTGCCAGCAGTTTATACCCTCTCTCCGCCGACAATGAGCAGTTCTTC. The complete variable domain, with remaining parts taken from reference TRBV28 and TRBJ2-1, reads DVKVTQSSRYLVKRTGEKVFLECVQDMDHENMFWYRQDPGLGLRLIYFSYDVKMKEKGDIPEGYSVSREKKERFSLILESASTNQTSMYLCASSLYPLSADNEQFFGPGTRLTVL.

This clone has more than one count but fewer than ten. The chain uses TRBV7-9 and TRBJ2-3, with 7 bases fitting TRBD2. J lost 4 bases, V lost 7 bases, and 8 bases had no gene match. Germline assignment: CDR1 SEHNR and CDR2 FQNEAQ (reference sequence). The CDR3 extends over 14 amino acids. CDR3 amino acids: CASNSRESSDTQYF. CDR3 DNA: TGTGCCAGCAACTCGCGGGAGTCCTCAGATACGCAGTATTTT.

This clone was seen once. The chain links TRBV19 to TRBJ1-1, with a weak D call TRBD1 (5 bases). The CDR3 totals 14 residues. The ends were cut back, 6 bases at V and 1 base at J, with 12 bases in the middle. Germline V gives CDR1 LNHDA, CDR2 SQIVND (reference sequence). As DNA, the CDR3 is TGTGCCAGTAGCTGGCAGGGCGCGAACACTGAAGCTTTCTTT. Translated, it gives CASSWQGANTEAFF. The full variable domain, its missing parts supplied by reference TRBV19 and TRBJ1-1, is DGGITQSPKYLFRKEGQNVTLSCEQNLNHDAMYWYRQDPGQGLRLIYYSQIVNDFQKGDIAEGYSVSREKKESFPLTVTSAQKNPTAFYLCASSWQGANTEAFFGQGTRLTVV.

The chain carries TRBV18 and TRBJ2-1, with 14 bases that match TRBD2. Trimming at V came to 3 bases and at J to 5 bases, leaving 9 bases not matched to a gene. The CDR3 is 18 residues long. The V gene's germline CDR1 is KGHSH and CDR2 LQKENI. The DNA for the CDR3 is TGTGCCAGCTCACCGGCGGGACTAGCGGGAGTTTTGAACAATGAGCAGTTCTTC. Residues: CASSPAGLAGVLNNEQFF.

The V call is TRBV6-1, the J call TRBJ2-4; TRBD2 matches 8 bases. With V trimmed by 3 bases and J by 3 bases, 13 bases remained unmatched. The germline CDR1 and CDR2 sequences are MNHNS and SASEGT. This CDR3 has 18 amino acids. CDR3 in amino acids: CASSDIPGGGLVKNIQYF. CDR3 nucleotide sequence: TGTGCCAGCAGTGATATTCCGGGAGGGGGACTTGTCAAAAACATTCAGTACTTC.

J is TRBJ2-1 and V is TRBV10-3; TRBD2 matches at 9 bases. The ends lost 4 bases at V and 6 bases at J; junction bases unmatched: 7. This CDR3 has 15 residues. Looked up from germline, CDR1 is ENHRY and CDR2 is SYGVKD. CDR3 sequence (DNA): TGTGCCATCAGTGTCGGCGGGGGGGGCCTCAATGAGCAGTTCTTC. Its translation is CAISVGGGGLNEQFF.

DNA of the CDR3: TGCGCCAGCAGCCCGTTCAGGGATAGCAATCAGCCCCAGCATTTT. Its protein is CASSPFRDSNQPQHF. This sequence joins TRBV4-1 and TRBJ1-5; tentative D call: TRBD1 (5 bases). CDR1 is MGHRA and CDR2 is YSYEKL in the germline V gene. V was trimmed by 4 bases and J by 0 bases, leaving 10 bases between them. The CDR3 loop spans 15 amino acids.

The rearrangement joins TRBV5-1 to TRBJ1-2; D call uncertain. The CDR3 totals 11 residues. CDR1 is SGHRS and CDR2 is YFSETQ in the germline V gene. Trimming stripped 2 bases from V and 8 bases from J, with 7 bases between. The CDR3 spells CASSLGPGYTF. The DNA for the CDR3 is TGCGCCAGCAGCTTAGGTCCGGGCTACACCTTC.

This chain joins TRBV19 and TRBJ1-2; the match to TRBD1 covers 9 bases. The CDR3 covers 16 residues. The germline CDR1 and CDR2 sequences are LNHDA and SQIVND (reference sequence). V was clipped by 3 bases and J by 0 bases; unmatched bases: 5. The CDR3 bases are TGTGCCAGTAGTATGGGTACAGGGGGCCCTAACTATGGCTACACCTTC. Residues: CASSMGTGGPNYGYTF.

The chain combines TRBV6-1 with TRBJ1-5; the D is unclear. Trimming removed 3 bases from V and 0 bases from J, with 12 bases in between. CDR1 and CDR2 (germline): MNHNS, SASEGT. The CDR3 loop spans 16 amino acids. The CDR3 coding sequence is TGTGCCAGCAGTGATGATCCCCACAGTAGCAATCAGCCCCAGCATTTT. This sequence encodes CASSDDPHSSNQPQHF.

The chain has TRBV2 and TRBJ2-4; D is perhaps TRBD1 or TRBD2 (5 bases each). The CDR3 length is 14 residues. Germline values: CDR1 SNHLY, CDR2 FYNNEI. V lost 7 bases and J 8 bases, leaving 18 bases between the germline ends. DNA for the CDR3: TGTGCCAGCATTGAGGGACCCCGGGGACACATTCAGTACTTC. Translation: CASIEGPRGHIQYF.

In the case of this clone: The same CDR3 is also encoded by other DNA sequences in this sample. J is TRBJ1-1 and V is TRBV4-1; a weak D match, TRBD1 (6 bases). This CDR3 is 15 amino acids long. In germline, CDR1 is MGHRA, CDR2 YSYEKL. Trimming stripped 9 bases from V and 4 bases from J, with 21 bases between. The CDR3 spells CASNWASQGITEAFF. The CDR3 nucleotides are TGCGCCAGTAACTGGGCGAGTCAGGGGATCACTGAAGCTTTCTTT.

The chain combines TRBV6-5 with TRBJ2-3, with D possibly matching TRBD1 (6 bases). V gave up 6 bases and J gave up 2 bases, with 15 bases separating them. This CDR3 is 15 amino acids long. Germline values: CDR1 MNHEY, CDR2 SVGAGI. The CDR3 loop reads CASRTTGHLTDTQYF. In DNA form, the CDR3 reads TGTGCCAGCAGAACCACGGGACACCTCACAGATACGCAGTATTTT.

The J gene is TRBJ2-3, the V gene TRBV7-2; D remains ambiguous. V was pared by 5 bases and J by 2 bases, with 11 bases between. Germline V gives CDR1 SGHTA, CDR2 FQGNSA. The length of the CDR3 is 14 residues. CDR3 DNA: TGTGCCAGCAGCCCGGGTTGGCCCACAGATACGCAGTATTTT. Translated, it gives CASSPGWPTDTQYF.

The J gene is TRBJ1-5, the V gene TRBV19; D perhaps matches TRBD1 (6 bases). The V gene's germline CDR1 is LNHDA and CDR2 SQIVND (reference sequence). V lost 5 bases and J lost 4, with 12 bases in between. The CDR3 loop spans 14 amino acids. The CDR3 nucleotides read TGTGCCAGTAGTCCCCAACAGGGAAATCAGCCCCAGCATTTT. Translating gives CASSPQQGNQPQHF. Complete variable domain (other parts from reference TRBV19 and TRBJ1-5): DGGITQSPKYLFRKEGQNVTLSCEQNLNHDAMYWYRQDPGQGLRLIYYSQIVNDFQKGDIAEGYSVSREKKESFPLTVTSAQKNPTAFYLCASSPQQGNQPQHFGDGTRLSIL.

The chain recombines TRBV6-1 with TRBJ2-1, with TRBD1 identical over 8 bases. V was pared by 4 bases and J by 7 bases, with 9 bases of the junction left unmatched. The V gene's germline CDR1 is MNHNS and CDR2 SASEGT. The CDR3 is 15 residues long. CDR3 amino acids: CASSAWAGGRNEQFF. The DNA of the CDR3 is TGTGCCAGCAGTGCCTGGGCAGGGGGCAGGAATGAGCAGTTCTTC.

The CDR3 DNA reads TGTGCCAGCAGCGTCACCGCGGGTACCGGGGAGCTGTTTTTT. Translating it yields CASSVTAGTGELFF. The V gene is TRBV9, the J gene TRBJ2-2; the D gene is possibly TRBD2 (5 bases). The ends were cut back, 2 bases at V and 5 bases at J, with 10 bases in the middle. The CDR3 runs 14 residues. From germline, CDR1 is SGDLS and CDR2 YYNGEE.